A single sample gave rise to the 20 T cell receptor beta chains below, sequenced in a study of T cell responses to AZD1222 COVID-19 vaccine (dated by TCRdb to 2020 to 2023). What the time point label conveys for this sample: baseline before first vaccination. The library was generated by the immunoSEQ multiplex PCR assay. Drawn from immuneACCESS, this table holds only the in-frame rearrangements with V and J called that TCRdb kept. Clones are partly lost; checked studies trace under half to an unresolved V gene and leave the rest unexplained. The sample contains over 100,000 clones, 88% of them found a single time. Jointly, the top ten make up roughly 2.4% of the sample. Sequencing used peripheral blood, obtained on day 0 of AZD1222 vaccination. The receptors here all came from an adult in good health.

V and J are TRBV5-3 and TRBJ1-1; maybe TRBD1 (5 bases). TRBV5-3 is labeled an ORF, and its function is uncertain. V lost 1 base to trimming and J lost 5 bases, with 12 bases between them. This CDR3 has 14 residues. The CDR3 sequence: CARSLRDPETEAFF. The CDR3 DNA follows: TGTGCCAGAAGCTTGAGGGACCCGGAGACTGAAGCTTTCTTT.

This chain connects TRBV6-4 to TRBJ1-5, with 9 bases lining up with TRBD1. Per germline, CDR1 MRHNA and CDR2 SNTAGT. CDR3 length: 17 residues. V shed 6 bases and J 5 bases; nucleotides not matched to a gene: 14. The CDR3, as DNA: TGTGCCAGCAGCCGGACAGGGGAGTATTGGATAGATCAGCCCCAGCATTTT. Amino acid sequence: CASSRTGEYWIDQPQHF.

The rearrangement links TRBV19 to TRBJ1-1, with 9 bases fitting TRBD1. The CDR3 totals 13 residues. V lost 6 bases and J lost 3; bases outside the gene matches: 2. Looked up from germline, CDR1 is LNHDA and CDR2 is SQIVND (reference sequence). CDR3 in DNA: TGTGCCAGTAGACAGGGGGCGGACACTGAAGCTTTCTTT. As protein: CASRQGADTEAFF.

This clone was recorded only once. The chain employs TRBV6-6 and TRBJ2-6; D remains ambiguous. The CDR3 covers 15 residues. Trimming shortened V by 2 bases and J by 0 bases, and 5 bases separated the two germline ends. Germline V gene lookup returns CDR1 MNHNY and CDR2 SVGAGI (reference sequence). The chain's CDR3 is CASSYTGSGANVLTF. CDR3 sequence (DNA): TGTGCCAGCAGTTACACGGGCTCTGGGGCCAACGTCCTGACTTTC.

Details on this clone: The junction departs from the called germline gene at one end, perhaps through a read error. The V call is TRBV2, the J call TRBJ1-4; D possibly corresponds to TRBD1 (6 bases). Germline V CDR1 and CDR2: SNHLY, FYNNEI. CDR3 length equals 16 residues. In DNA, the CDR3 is TGTGCCAGCAGTGAAGTGGGTGGTACAGGGAAAGAAAAAGTGTTTTTT. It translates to CASSEVGGTGKEKVFF. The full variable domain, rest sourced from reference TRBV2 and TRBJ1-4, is EPEVTQTPSHQVTQMGQEVILRCVPISNHLYFYWYRQILGQKVEFLVSFYNNEISEKSEIFDDQFSVERPDGSNFTLKIRSTKLEDSAMYFCASSEVGGTGKEKVFFGSGTQLSVL.

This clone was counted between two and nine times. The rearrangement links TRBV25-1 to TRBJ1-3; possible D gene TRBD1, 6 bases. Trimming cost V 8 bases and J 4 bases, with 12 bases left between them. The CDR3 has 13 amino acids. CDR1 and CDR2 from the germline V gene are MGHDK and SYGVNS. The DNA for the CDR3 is TGTGCCAGCCAGGGGATGGGAGGAAACACCATATATTTT. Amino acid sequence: CASQGMGGNTIYF.

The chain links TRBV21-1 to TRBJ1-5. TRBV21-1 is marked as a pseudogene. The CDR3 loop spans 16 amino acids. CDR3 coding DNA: TGTGCCAGCAGCACTAGGCGGTCGGGGACCAATCAGCCCCAGCATTTT. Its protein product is CASSTRRSGTNQPQHF.

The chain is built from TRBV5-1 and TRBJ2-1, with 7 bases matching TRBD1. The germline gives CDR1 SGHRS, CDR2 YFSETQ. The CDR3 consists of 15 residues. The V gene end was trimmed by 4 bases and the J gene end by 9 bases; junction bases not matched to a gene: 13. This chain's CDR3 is CASSPQAANRGEQFF. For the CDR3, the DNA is TGCGCCAGCAGCCCCCAGGCAGCCAACAGGGGTGAGCAGTTCTTC.

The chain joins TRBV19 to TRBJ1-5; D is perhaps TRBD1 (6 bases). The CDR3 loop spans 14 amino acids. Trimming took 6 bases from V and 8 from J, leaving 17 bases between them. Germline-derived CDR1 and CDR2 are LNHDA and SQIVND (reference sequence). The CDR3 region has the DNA TGTGCCAGTAGATCCAGGAGGGGGGCCGAGCCCCAGCATTTT. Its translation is CASRSRRGAEPQHF.

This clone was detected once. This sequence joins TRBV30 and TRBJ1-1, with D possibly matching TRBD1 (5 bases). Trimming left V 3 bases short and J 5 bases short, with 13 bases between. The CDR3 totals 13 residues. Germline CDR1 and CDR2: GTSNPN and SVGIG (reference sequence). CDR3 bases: TGTGCCTGGAGCAGGGCCGAGGGAACTGAAGCTTTCTTT. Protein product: CAWSRAEGTEAFF. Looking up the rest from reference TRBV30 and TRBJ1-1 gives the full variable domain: SQTIHQWPATLVQPVGSPLSLECTVEGTSNPNLYWYRQAAGRGLQLLFYSVGIGQISSEVPQNLSASRPQDRQFILSSKKLLLSDSGFYLCAWSRAEGTEAFFGQGTRLTVV.

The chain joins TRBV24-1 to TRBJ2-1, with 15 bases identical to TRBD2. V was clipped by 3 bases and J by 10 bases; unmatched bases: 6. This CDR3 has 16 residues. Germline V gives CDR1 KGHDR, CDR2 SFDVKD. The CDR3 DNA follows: TGTGCCACCAGTGATGGACTAGCGGGAGGGTACCGGGAGCAGTTCTTC. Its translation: CATSDGLAGGYREQFF.

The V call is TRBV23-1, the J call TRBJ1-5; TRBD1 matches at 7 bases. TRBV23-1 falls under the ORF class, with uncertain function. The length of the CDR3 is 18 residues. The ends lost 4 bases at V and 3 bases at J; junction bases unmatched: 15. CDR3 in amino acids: CASSPSTGVGLDNQPQHF. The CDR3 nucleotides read TGCGCCAGCAGTCCCAGCACAGGGGTAGGTCTAGACAATCAGCCCCAGCATTTT.

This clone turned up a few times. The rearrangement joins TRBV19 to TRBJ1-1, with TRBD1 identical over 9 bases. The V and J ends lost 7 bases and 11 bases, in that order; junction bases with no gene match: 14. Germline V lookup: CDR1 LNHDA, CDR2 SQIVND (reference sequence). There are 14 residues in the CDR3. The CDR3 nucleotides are TGTGCCAGTATTAGGACAGGGGCCTCCTTTACGGCTTTCTTT. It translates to CASIRTGASFTAFF.

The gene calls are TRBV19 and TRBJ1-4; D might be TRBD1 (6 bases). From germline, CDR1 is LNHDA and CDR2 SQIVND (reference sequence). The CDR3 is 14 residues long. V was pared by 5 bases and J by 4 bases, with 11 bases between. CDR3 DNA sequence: TGTGCCAGTAGTGCCCGGACAGTTAATGAAAAACTGTTTTTT. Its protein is CASSARTVNEKLFF.

CDR3 protein: CASKGGGETQYF. CDR3 nucleotide sequence: TGTGCCAGCAAGGGGGGCGGTGAGACCCAGTACTTC. The chain couples TRBV28 to TRBJ2-5; the D gene could be TRBD1 or TRBD2 (6 bases each). Between the trimmed V and J ends, which lost 7 bases and 5 bases, there was a span of 11 bases. Germline loops: CDR1 MDHEN, CDR2 SYDVKM. The CDR3 has 12 residues.

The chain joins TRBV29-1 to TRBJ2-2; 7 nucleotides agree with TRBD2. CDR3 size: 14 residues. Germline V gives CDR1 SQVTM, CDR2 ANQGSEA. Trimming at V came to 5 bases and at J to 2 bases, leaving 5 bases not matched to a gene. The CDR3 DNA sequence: TGCAGCGTTACTAGCGTGTCTAACACCGGGGAGCTGTTTTTT. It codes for CSVTSVSNTGELFF.

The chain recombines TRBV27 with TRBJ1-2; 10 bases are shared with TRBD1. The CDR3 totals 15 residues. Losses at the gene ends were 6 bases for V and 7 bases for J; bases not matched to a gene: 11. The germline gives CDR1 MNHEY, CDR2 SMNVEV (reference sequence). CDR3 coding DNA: TGTGCCAGCAGGATAGGGGGGACAGGGGTTGGTGGCTACACCTTC. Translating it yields CASRIGGTGVGGYTF.

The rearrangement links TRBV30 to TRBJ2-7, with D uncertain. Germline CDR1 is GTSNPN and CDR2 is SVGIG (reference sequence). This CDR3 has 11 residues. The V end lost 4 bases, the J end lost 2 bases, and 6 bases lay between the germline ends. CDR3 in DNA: TGTGCCTGGAAAGGTCCCTACGAGCAGTACTTC. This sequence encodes CAWKGPYEQYF.

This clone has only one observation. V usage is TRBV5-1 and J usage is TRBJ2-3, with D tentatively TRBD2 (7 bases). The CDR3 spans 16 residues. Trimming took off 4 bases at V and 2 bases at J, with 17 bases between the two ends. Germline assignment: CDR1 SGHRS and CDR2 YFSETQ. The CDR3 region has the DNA TGCGCCAGCAGCCCTACAGGGCGGGGGTACACAGATACGCAGTATTTT. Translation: CASSPTGRGYTDTQYF.

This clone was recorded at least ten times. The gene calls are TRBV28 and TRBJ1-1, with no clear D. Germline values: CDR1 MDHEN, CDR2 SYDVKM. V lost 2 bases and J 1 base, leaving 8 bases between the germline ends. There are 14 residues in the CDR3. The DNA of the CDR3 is TGTGCCAGCAGTTTAGGGTCGAAGAACACTGAAGCTTTCTTT. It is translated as CASSLGSKNTEAFF.